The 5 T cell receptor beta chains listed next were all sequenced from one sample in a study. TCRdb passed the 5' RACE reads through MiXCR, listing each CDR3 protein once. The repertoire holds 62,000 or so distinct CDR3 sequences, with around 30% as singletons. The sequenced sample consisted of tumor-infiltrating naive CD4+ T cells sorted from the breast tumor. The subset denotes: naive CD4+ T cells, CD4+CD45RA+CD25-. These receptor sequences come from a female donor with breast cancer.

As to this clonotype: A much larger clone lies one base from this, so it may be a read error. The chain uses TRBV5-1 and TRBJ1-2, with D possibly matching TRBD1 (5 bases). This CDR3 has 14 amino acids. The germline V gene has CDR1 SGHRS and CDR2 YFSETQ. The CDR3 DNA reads TGCACCAGCAGCTTGGCCGGGGGGAGCTATGGCTACACCTTC. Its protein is CTSSLAGGSYGYTF.

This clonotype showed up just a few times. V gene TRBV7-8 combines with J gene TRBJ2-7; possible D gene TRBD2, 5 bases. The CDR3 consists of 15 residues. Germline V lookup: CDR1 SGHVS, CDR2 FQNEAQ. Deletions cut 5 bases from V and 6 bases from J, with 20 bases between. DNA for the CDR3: TGTGCCAGCAGCCCCCCTGGGCTAGCTCTCCCCGAGCAGTACTTC. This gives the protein CASSPPGLALPEQYF.

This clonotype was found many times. The CDR3 DNA sequence: TGTGCCAGCAGCGTGGACCTTATGAACACTGAAGCTTTCTTT. Translated: CASSVDLMNTEAFF. The chain is built from TRBV9 and TRBJ1-1, with unresolved D. Germline values: CDR1 SGDLS, CDR2 YYNGEE. The CDR3 loop spans 14 amino acids. Trimming removed 2 bases from V and 0 bases from J, with 8 bases in between.

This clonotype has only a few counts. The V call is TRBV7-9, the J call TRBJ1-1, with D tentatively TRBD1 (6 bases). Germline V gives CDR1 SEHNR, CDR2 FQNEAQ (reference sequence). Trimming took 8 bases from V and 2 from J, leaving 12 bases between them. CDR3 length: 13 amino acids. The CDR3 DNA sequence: TGTGCCAGCGTATGGACAGACAACACTGAAGCTTTCTTT. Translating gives CASVWTDNTEAFF.

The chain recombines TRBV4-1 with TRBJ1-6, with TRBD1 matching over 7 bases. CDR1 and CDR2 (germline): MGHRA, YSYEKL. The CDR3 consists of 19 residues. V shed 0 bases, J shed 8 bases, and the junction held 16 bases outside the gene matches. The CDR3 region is CASSQDRGGTAGAYSPLHF. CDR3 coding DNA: TGCGCCAGCAGCCAAGATCGAGGGGGGACAGCCGGGGCGTATTCACCCCTCCACTTT.